A selection of T cell receptor beta chains follows, all from one sample in a study of blood T cells in healthy people across ages. TCRdb redid the calling of the 5' RACE reads with MiXCR, one entry per CDR3 protein. The sample has about 970,000 distinct CDR3 sequences; roughly half are singletons. Material for sequencing was blood. The source of these receptors is an older woman in good health. The CDR3 runs from the conserved cysteine through the conserved F or W. D genes are given only for firm matches. The size of a clone is reported for some rows only, either as once, few or many, or as a class for expanded clones.

CDR3 protein: CASSSSTGGFNEQFF
CDR3 DNA: TGCGCCAGCAGCTCGTCGACAGGGGGCTTTAATGAGCAGTTCTTC
clone size: -
V gene: TRBV5-1
D gene: TRBD1
J gene: TRBJ2-1

CDR3 protein: CVSRVGSYNSPLHF
CDR3 DNA: TGTGTCAGCAGGGTTGGGTCCTATAATTCACCCCTCCACTTT
clone size: -
V gene: TRBV28
D gene: -
J gene: TRBJ1-6

CDR3 protein: CSVGGWLAGYNEQFF
CDR3 DNA: TGCAGCGTCGGGGGGTGGCTAGCGGGCTACAATGAGCAGTTCTTC
clone size: few
V gene: TRBV29-1
D gene: TRBD2
J gene: TRBJ2-1

CDR3 protein: CASSQMPQDRMEQYF
CDR3 DNA: TGTGCCAGCAGCCAAATGCCCCAGGACAGAATGGAGCAGTACTTC
clone size: -
V gene: TRBV3-1
D gene: -
J gene: TRBJ2-7

CDR3 protein: CASSPSRGDQGEQFF
CDR3 DNA: TGTGCCAGCTCACCCTCCCGCGGGGACCAGGGTGAGCAGTTCTTC
clone size: -
V gene: TRBV18
D gene: -
J gene: TRBJ2-1

CDR3 protein: CAIIRPRGKSNQPQHF
CDR3 DNA: TGTGCCATCATCCGACCTCGGGGGAAAAGCAATCAGCCCCAGCATTTT
clone size: -
V gene: TRBV10-3
D gene: -
J gene: TRBJ1-5

CDR3 protein: CASSQDRGTEAFF
CDR3 DNA: TGCGCCAGCAGCCAGGACAGGGGCACTGAAGCTTTCTTT
clone size: few
V gene: TRBV4-3
D gene: TRBD1
J gene: TRBJ1-1

CDR3 protein: CASSYNSVGAYEQYF
CDR3 DNA: TGTGCCAGCAGTTACAATAGCGTCGGGGCCTACGAGCAGTACTTC
clone size: -
V gene: TRBV6-6
D gene: -
J gene: TRBJ2-7

CDR3 protein: CASSEWTAEYHNEQFF
CDR3 DNA: TGTGCCAGCAGTGAATGGACAGCTGAGTATCACAATGAGCAGTTCTTC
clone size: few
V gene: TRBV25-1
D gene: -
J gene: TRBJ2-1

CDR3 protein: CASSRLIWSLETLYF
CDR3 DNA: TGCGCCAGCAGCCGCCTCATATGGAGTTTGGAGACCCTGTACTTC
clone size: -
V gene: TRBV4-1
D gene: -
J gene: TRBJ2-5

CDR3 protein: CASSLRQGAGTNYGYTF
CDR3 DNA: TGCGCCAGCAGCTTGCGACAGGGGGCTGGGACTAACTATGGCTACACCTTC
clone size: -
V gene: TRBV5-1
D gene: TRBD1
J gene: TRBJ1-2

CDR3 protein: CASSSEFATDTQYF
CDR3 DNA: TGTGCCAGCAGCTCTGAGTTCGCCACAGATACGCAGTATTTT
clone size: -
V gene: TRBV7-2
D gene: -
J gene: TRBJ2-3

CDR3 protein: CASSTTRSSTSGYLEQYF
CDR3 DNA: TGTGCCAGCAGTACCACACGATCCTCGACTAGCGGGTACTTGGAGCAGTACTTC
clone size: few
V gene: TRBV6-1
D gene: TRBD2
J gene: TRBJ2-7

CDR3 protein: CASSTLLQTGANVLTF
CDR3 DNA: TGTGCCAGCAGCACGCTATTGCAGACTGGGGCCAACGTCCTGACTTTC
clone size: -
V gene: TRBV6-6
D gene: -
J gene: TRBJ2-6

CDR3 protein: CSAVEGSSIDTQYF
CDR3 DNA: TGCAGTGCTGTAGAGGGGAGTAGCATAGATACGCAGTATTTT
clone size: -
V gene: TRBV20-1
D gene: -
J gene: TRBJ2-3

CDR3 protein: CASSLGRGADYGYTF
CDR3 DNA: TGTGCCAGCAGCTTAGGCCGTGGGGCAGACTATGGCTACACCTTC
clone size: -
V gene: TRBV13
D gene: -
J gene: TRBJ1-2

CDR3 protein: CSARHQGANEQYF
CDR3 DNA: TGCAGTGCCAGACATCAGGGGGCAAATGAGCAGTACTTC
clone size: -
V gene: TRBV20-1
D gene: TRBD1
J gene: TRBJ2-5